This T cell receptor beta chain is from a study of beta chain features in type 1 diabetes. At the level of the study: Analysis included 100 million to 110 million sorted cells drawn from all samples. Study observations and caveats: Resolution of whether HLA type affects TCRB rearrangement was not achieved here.

To note about this clone: What it binds is not known.

This CDR3 has 16 amino acids. Looked up from germline, CDR1 is MDHEN and CDR2 is SYDVKM. The junction had 9 bases not matched to a gene; V was cut back by 8 bases and J by 0 bases. What was sequenced were expressed TCRB transcripts, since all of the isolated RNA had been reverse transcribed. Assay used: immunoSEQ multiplex PCR; TCRdb lists only in-frame clones, some missing. The sample lists about 110,000 clones, 40% occurring once. Sequencing was performed on stem cell memory CD4+ T cells from blood. The chain links TRBV28 to TRBJ1-4; TRBD1 matches 7 bases. The clonotype originates from a woman between 18 and 29 years old in good health. CDR3 DNA: TGTGCCAGCCAGTACCAGGGGGGTGCAACTAATGAAAAACTGTTTTTT. Amino acid sequence: CASQYQGGATNEKLFF.